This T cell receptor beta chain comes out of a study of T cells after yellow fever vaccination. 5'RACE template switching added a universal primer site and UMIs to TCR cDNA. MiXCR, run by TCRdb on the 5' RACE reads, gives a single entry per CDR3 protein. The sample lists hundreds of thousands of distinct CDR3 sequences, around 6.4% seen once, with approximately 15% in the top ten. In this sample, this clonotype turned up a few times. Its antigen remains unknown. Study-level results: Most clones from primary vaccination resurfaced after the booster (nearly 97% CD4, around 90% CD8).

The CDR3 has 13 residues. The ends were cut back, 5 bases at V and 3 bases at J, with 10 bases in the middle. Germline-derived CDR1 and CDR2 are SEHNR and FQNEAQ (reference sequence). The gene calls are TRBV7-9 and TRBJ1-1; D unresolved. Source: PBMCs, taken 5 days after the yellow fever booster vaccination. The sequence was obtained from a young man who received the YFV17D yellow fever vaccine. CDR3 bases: TGTGCCAGCAGCCAACCGATAGACACTGAAGCTTTCTTT. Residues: CASSQPIDTEAFF.